These 15 T cell receptor beta chains share one sample of origin, sequenced in a study of T cells in Graves' hyperthyroidism and ophthalmopathy. TCR beta CDR3 regions were amplified from RNA transcripts. The HTBI set primed first-round TCR CDR3 RT-PCR. MiXCR was run by TCRdb on the multiplex PCR reads, yielding one entry per CDR3 protein. The data contain a few hundred thousand distinct CDR3 sequences, roughly 14% of them singletons. Sequenced input: blood. These receptors were taken from a woman between 25 and 40 years old with Graves' hyperthyroidism.

This clonotype was seen many times. This chain joins TRBV6-1 and TRBJ2-3, with 9 bases matching TRBD2. Trimming at V came to 5 bases and at J to 0 bases, leaving 6 bases not matched to a gene. The CDR3 extends over 16 amino acids. Germline CDR1 reads MNHNS; CDR2 reads SASEGT. Written as DNA, the CDR3 is TGTGCCAGCAGTCAAGGACTAGCGAGGAGCACAGATACGCAGTATTTT. Translation: CASSQGLARSTDTQYF.

This clonotype was counted ten times or more. The V call is TRBV12-3 or TRBV12-4, the J call TRBJ1-3, with D possibly matching TRBD1 (5 bases). V lost 7 bases, J lost 4 bases, and 17 bases lay in between. The CDR3 runs to 15 residues. Here the CDR3 DNA reads TGTGCCAGCACCCCGGGACGGATCATCGGAAACACCATATATTTT. This codes for CASTPGRIIGNTIYF.

This clonotype came up a few times. V is TRBV30 and J is TRBJ1-6; D gene uncertain. CDR1 and CDR2 from the germline V gene are GTSNPN and SVGIG (reference sequence). This CDR3 is 13 amino acids long. Trimming cost V 2 bases and J 5 bases, with 7 bases left between them. CDR3 in amino acids: CAWSLGNNSPLHF. Written as DNA, the CDR3 is TGTGCCTGGAGTTTGGGGAATAATTCACCCCTCCACTTT.

This clonotype has a count of ten or more. The chain is built from TRBV28 and TRBJ1-1; no clear D. Germline CDR1 MDHEN, CDR2 SYDVKM. The CDR3 totals 13 residues. Trimming cost V 6 bases and J 6 bases, with 14 bases left between them. The CDR3 spells CASRQVLGAEAFF. CDR3 bases: TGTGCCAGCAGGCAGGTGTTAGGCGCTGAAGCTTTCTTT.

The rearrangement links TRBV7-2 to TRBJ2-7; tentatively, D is TRBD1 (5 bases). This CDR3 spans 15 amino acids. Germline V gene lookup returns CDR1 SGHTA and CDR2 FQGNSA. Trimming stripped 7 bases from V and 1 base from J, with 17 bases between. The CDR3 sequence: CASIESTGVSYEQYF. The CDR3 DNA reads as TGTGCCAGCATCGAAAGTACAGGCGTATCCTACGAGCAGTACTTC. Looking up the rest from reference TRBV7-2 and TRBJ2-7 gives the full variable domain: GAGVSQSPSNKVTEKGKDVELRCDPISGHTALYWYRQSLGQGLEFLIYFQGNSAPDKSGLPSDRFSAERTGGSVSTLTIQRTQQEDSAVYLCASIESTGVSYEQYFGPGTRLTVT.

V and J are TRBV7-2 and TRBJ2-7; D might be TRBD1 or TRBD2, each matching 5 bases. In germline, CDR1 is SGHTA, CDR2 FQGNSA. The CDR3 length is 14 residues. Deletions cut 5 bases from V and 3 bases from J, with 14 bases between. CDR3 amino acids: CASSPPGAIYEQYF. CDR3 in DNA: TGTGCCAGCAGCCCACCCGGGGCTATCTACGAGCAGTACTTC.

This clonotype was detected many times. This chain links TRBV28 with TRBJ1-6; perhaps TRBD1 as D (5 bases). Germline V CDR1 and CDR2: MDHEN, SYDVKM. V shed 3 bases and J shed 0 bases, with 9 bases lying between them. This CDR3 contains 16 residues. The CDR3 loop reads CASSFRGSSYNSPLHF. CDR3 in DNA: TGTGCCAGCAGTTTTCGGGGGAGCTCCTATAATTCACCCCTCCACTTT.

This clonotype has at least ten counts. The chain links TRBV3-1 to TRBJ1-4; the match to TRBD1 covers 7 bases. This CDR3 has 14 amino acids. Germline V gives CDR1 LGHDT, CDR2 YNNKEL (reference sequence). Trimming cost V 3 bases and J 4 bases; bases outside gene matches: 2. CDR3 sequence: CASSHGDSNEKLFF. As DNA, the CDR3 is TGTGCCAGCAGCCACGGGGACAGTAATGAAAAACTGTTTTTT.

This clonotype was detected many times. The gene calls are TRBV7-8 and TRBJ2-5; 9 bases are a match to TRBD2. The CDR3 is 16 residues long. V lost 3 bases and J lost 4; bases outside the gene matches: 9. Germline V gene data show CDR1 as SGHVS and CDR2 as FQNEAQ. In nucleotides, the CDR3 is TGTGCCAGCAGCTTCTCGGTAGCGGGAGTCACAGAGACCCAGTACTTC. The encoded protein is CASSFSVAGVTETQYF.

This clonotype was seen ten or more times. This rearrangement joins TRBV30 to TRBJ2-1; D may match TRBD1 or TRBD2 (6 bases each). Per the germline V gene, CDR1 is GTSNPN and CDR2 is SVGIG (reference sequence). V was shortened by 1 base and J by 4 bases, with 11 bases between the two germline ends. This CDR3 comprises 14 residues. The CDR3 here is CAWSATGGYNEQFF. The CDR3 coding sequence is TGTGCCTGGAGTGCGACAGGAGGGTACAATGAGCAGTTCTTC.

The V gene is TRBV3-1, the J gene TRBJ1-1; 9 bases fit TRBD1. CDR3 size: 12 residues. Germline CDR1 is LGHDT and CDR2 is YNNKEL (reference sequence). V lost 4 bases and J lost 9; bases outside the gene matches: 3. CDR3 in amino acids: CASSRGQGKAFF. The CDR3 DNA sequence: TGTGCCAGCAGCCGGGGACAGGGTAAAGCTTTCTTT.

This clonotype was recorded at least ten times. This chain connects TRBV27 to TRBJ1-1; the D gene is possibly TRBD1 (6 bases). This CDR3 has 14 amino acids. V was cut by 5 bases and J by 1 base, with 11 bases left in between. CDR1 and CDR2 (germline): MNHEY, SMNVEV (reference sequence). CDR3 loop: CASSTADRNTEAFF. The CDR3 nucleotides read TGTGCCAGCAGTACTGCGGACAGGAACACTGAAGCTTTCTTT.

There are many counts of this clonotype. This chain connects TRBV12-3 or TRBV12-4 to TRBJ2-2; 11 bases are shared with TRBD1. The CDR3 spans 23 residues. Trimming removed 1 base from V and 4 bases from J; junction bases left unmatched: 23. CDR3: CASSLVVGAPDRGLPVFTGELFF. Here the CDR3 DNA reads TGTGCCAGCAGTTTAGTTGTGGGGGCTCCGGACAGGGGGCTCCCAGTCTTCACCGGGGAGCTGTTTTTT.

This clonotype was counted ten times or more. The chain joins TRBV20-1 to TRBJ2-1; 10 bases match TRBD2. V was pared by 1 base and J by 6 bases, with 6 bases of the junction left unmatched. This CDR3 region has 15 residues. Germline CDR1 reads DFQATT; CDR2 reads SNEGSKA (reference sequence). CDR3 amino acids: CSARVGTSALNEQFF. The CDR3 region has the DNA TGCAGTGCTAGAGTAGGGACTAGCGCCCTCAATGAGCAGTTCTTC.

This clonotype appeared a few times. The rearrangement links TRBV7-2 to TRBJ2-7; D not resolved. With 2 bases removed from V and 4 bases from J, the gap between germline ends came to 12 bases. The CDR3 runs to 14 residues. CDR1 and CDR2 from the germline V gene are SGHTA and FQGNSA. CDR3 sequence: CASSLSDDNYEQYF. CDR3 DNA sequence: TGTGCCAGCAGCTTAAGCGACGATAATTACGAGCAGTACTTC.